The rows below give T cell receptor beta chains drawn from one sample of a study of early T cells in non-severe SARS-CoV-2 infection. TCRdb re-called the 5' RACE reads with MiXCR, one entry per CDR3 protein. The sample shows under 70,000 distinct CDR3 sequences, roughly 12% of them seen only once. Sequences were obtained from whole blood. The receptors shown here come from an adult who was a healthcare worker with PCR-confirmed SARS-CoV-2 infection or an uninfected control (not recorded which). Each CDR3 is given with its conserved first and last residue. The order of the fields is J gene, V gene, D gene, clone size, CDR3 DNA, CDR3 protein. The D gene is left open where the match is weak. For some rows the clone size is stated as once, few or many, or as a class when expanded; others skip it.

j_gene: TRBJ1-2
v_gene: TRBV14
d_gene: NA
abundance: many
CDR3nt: TGTGCCAGCAGCCAAGACCATAACTATGGCTACACCTTC
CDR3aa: CASSQDHNYGYTF

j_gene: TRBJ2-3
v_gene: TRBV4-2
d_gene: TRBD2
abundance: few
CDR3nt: TGTGCCAGCAGCCAAAGAATGGGACTAGCGGGAGAAGGAGCCACAGATACGCAGTATTTT
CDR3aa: CASSQRMGLAGEGATDTQYF

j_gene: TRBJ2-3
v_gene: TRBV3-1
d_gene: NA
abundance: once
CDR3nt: TGTGCCAGCAGCCAAGAATCAGGGTCCCAGGTAGGGGATACGCAGTATTTT
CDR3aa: CASSQESGSQVGDTQYF

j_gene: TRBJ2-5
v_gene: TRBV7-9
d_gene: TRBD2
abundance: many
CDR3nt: TGTGCCAGCAGCTTGGTGTCTAGCGGGGGGGAGACCCAGTACTTC
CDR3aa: CASSLVSSGGETQYF

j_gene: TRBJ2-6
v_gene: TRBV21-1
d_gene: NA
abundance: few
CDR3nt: TGTGCCAGCACCTTAGAGGGGGCCAACGTCCTGACTTTC
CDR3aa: CASTLEGANVLTF

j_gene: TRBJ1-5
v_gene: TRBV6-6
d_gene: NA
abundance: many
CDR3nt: TGTGCCAGCAGTTACCCACCGTGGGCAGAGAATCAGCCCCAGCATTTT
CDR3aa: CASSYPPWAENQPQHF

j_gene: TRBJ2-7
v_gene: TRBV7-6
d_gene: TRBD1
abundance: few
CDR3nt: TGTGCCAGCAGCTTAGGGACAGGGGTCTCCTACGAGCAGTACTTC
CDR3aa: CASSLGTGVSYEQYF

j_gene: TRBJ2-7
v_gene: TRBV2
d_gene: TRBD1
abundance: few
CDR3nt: TGTGCCAGCAGTGAAAGGACAGGCCTCTACGAGCAGTACTTC
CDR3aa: CASSERTGLYEQYF

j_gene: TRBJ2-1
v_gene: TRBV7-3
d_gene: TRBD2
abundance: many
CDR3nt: TGTGCCAGCAGCTTACGGGCTAGCGGGCTGAGCAATGAGCAGTTCTTC
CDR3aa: CASSLRASGLSNEQFF

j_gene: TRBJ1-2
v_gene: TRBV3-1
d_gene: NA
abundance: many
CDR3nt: TGTGCCAGCAGCCAAGTTCGATGGGATGGCTACACCTTC
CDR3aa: CASSQVRWDGYTF

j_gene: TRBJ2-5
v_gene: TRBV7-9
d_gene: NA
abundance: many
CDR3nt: TGTGCCAGCGGGGTAGCAGTTACCCAAGAGACCCAGTACTTC
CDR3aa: CASGVAVTQETQYF

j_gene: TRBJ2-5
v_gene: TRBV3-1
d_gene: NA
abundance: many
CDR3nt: TGTGCCAGCAGCCAGAACCCAACTGGAGAGACCCAGTACTTC
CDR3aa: CASSQNPTGETQYF

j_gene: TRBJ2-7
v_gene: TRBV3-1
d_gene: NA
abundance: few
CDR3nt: TGTGCCAGCAGCCAAGAGTCAACCTATTCCTACGAGCAGTACTTC
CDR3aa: CASSQESTYSYEQYF

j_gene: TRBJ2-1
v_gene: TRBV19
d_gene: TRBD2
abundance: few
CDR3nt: TGTGCCAGTAGAGCGGGACCCTACAATGAGCAGTTCTTC
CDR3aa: CASRAGPYNEQFF

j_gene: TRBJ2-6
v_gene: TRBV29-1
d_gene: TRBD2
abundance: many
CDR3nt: TGCAGCGCTCCCGGACTAGCGGGAGTGACTGGGGCCAACGTCCTGACTTTC
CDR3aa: CSAPGLAGVTGANVLTF

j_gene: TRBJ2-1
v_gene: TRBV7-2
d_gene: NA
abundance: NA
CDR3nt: TGTGCCAGCAGCGAAGAGTCCTACAATGAGCAGTTCTTC
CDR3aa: CASSEESYNEQFF

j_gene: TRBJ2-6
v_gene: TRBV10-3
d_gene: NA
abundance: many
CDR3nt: TGTGCCATCAGTGAGACAACAGGAACTGGGGCCAACGTCCTGACTTTC
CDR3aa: CAISETTGTGANVLTF

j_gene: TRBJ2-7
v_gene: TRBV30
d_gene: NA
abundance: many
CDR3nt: TGTGCCTGGAGTGTCGTGGGTAGGGGACACTACGAGCAGTACTTC
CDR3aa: CAWSVVGRGHYEQYF

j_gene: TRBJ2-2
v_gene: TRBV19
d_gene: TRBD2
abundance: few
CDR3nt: TGTGCCACCCGAGCGGGAGGGTCCACCGGGGAGCTGTTTTTT
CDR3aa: CATRAGGSTGELFF

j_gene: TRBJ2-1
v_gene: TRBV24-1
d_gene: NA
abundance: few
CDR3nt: TGTGCCACCAGTGATTTGCATGGACAGAGGGAGGGGGACAATGAGCAGTTCTTC
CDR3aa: CATSDLHGQREGDNEQFF

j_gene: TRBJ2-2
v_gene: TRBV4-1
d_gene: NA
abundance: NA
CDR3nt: TGCGCCAGCTCCCAAGACCGGGGCCCCACCGGGGAGCTGTTTTTT
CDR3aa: CASSQDRGPTGELFF

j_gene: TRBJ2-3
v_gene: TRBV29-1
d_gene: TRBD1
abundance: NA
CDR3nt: TGCAGCGTTGGGTACAGGGGGCAAGATACGCAGTATTTT
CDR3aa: CSVGYRGQDTQYF

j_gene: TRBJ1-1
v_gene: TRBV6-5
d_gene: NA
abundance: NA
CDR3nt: TGTGCCAGCTACCTGACCAAGAAAGCGAACACTGAAGCTTTCTTT
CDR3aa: CASYLTKKANTEAFF